This T cell receptor beta chain was identified in a study of blood T cell repertoires in COVID-19. The CDR3 runs to 10 residues. V was cut by 5 bases and J by 4 bases, with 3 bases left in between. Germline loops: CDR1 MDHEN, CDR2 SYDVKM. Original analysis: Reference gene primer amplification gave nucleated cell count estimates. Sequencing was performed with immunoSEQ multiplex PCR; in TCRdb, only in-frame clones are kept and a portion is missing. Clonal size and the V and J genes are those of that table, whereas D and trimming came from the DNA. Of over 350,000 clones listed, more than 85% were seen once; the top ten hold about 4.3%.

This clonotype was obtained from a woman aged 30 to 39 with acute or convalescent COVID-19. The J gene is TRBJ2-7, the V gene TRBV28; D gene uncertain. The sample was peripheral blood. CDR3 DNA: TGTGCCAGCAGTCTTTACGAGCAGTACTTC. Translation: CASSLYEQYF.